This T cell receptor (beta chain) was retrieved from a study of T cells in Graves' hyperthyroidism and ophthalmopathy. Study-level information: Sampling of peripheral blood happened at initial diagnosis, prior to any treatment.

Lactation, pregnancy, other autoimmune disease or uncontrolled infection excluded patients. Drawn at first hyperthyroidism diagnosis, the blood sample preceded any ophthalmopathy symptoms. The CDR3 regions of TCR beta were amplified from RNA transcripts. TCR CDR3 regions were first amplified by RT-PCR with HTBI primers. Via MiXCR, TCRdb re-called the multiplex PCR reads, giving one row per CDR3 protein. The table lists around 700,000 distinct CDR3 sequences, under 20% of them singletons. The CDR3 has 13 residues. Germline lookup yields CDR1 SGHRS and CDR2 YFSETQ. Trimming removed 6 bases from V and 4 bases from J; junction bases left unmatched: 5. This clonotype was seen a few times.

Sequenced: blood. The genes are TRBV5-1 and TRBJ1-2; 8 bases line up with TRBD1. The source is a woman between 45 and 65 years old with Graves' hyperthyroidism that later progressed to Graves' ophthalmopathy. CDR3 in DNA: TGCGCCAGCAAGACCACAGGGGGCTATGGCTACACCTTC. This codes for CASKTTGGYGYTF. Filled out from reference TRBV5-1 and TRBJ1-2, the complete variable domain reads KAGVTQTPRYLIKTRGQQVTLSCSPISGHRSVSWYQQTPGQGLQFLFEYFSETQRNKGNFPGRFSGRQFSNSRSEMNVSTLELGDSALYLCASKTTGGYGYTFGSGTRLTVV.